Below, 12 T cell receptor beta chains from the same sample are listed, as sequenced in a study of blood T cell repertoires in COVID-19. Profiled with immunoSEQ multiplex PCR; TCRdb holds only in-frame clones, not every one. The table records 200,000 to 250,000 clones, approximately 85% of them present only once. Input material: peripheral blood. The source of these receptors is a man aged 50 to 60 with COVID-19, enrolled during active disease.

The chain joins TRBV19 to TRBJ2-3; 10 bases fit TRBD1. The CDR3 loop spans 15 amino acids. CDR1 is LNHDA and CDR2 is SQIVND in the germline V gene (reference sequence). V shed 5 bases and J 4 bases; nucleotides not matched to a gene: 6. CDR3 coding DNA: TGTGCCAGTAGTCTATCCGGGACAGGGGCAGATACGCAGTATTTT. Translated, it gives CASSLSGTGADTQYF.

The chain recombines TRBV5-6 with TRBJ1-3, with 7 bases aligning to TRBD1. V trimming: 6 bases; J trimming: 2 bases; junction bases outside the gene matches: 8. The CDR3 has 15 amino acids. Germline-derived CDR1 and CDR2 are SGHDT and YYEEEE. The CDR3 sequence: CASNPKQGAGNTIYF. The DNA for the CDR3 is TGTGCCAGCAACCCAAAGCAGGGGGCTGGAAACACCATATATTTT.

The CDR3 DNA sequence: TGTGCCAGCAGCTTGGGAGGGGAAGAGACCCAGTACTTC. Its translation: CASSLGGEETQYF. The chain couples TRBV7-8 to TRBJ2-5; 7 nucleotides line up with TRBD2. Germline CDR1 SGHVS, CDR2 FQNEAQ. This CDR3 has 13 amino acids. With V trimmed by 3 bases and J by 3 bases, 1 base remained unmatched.

This rearrangement joins TRBV24-1 to TRBJ1-4; 12 bases fit TRBD1. CDR1 is KGHDR, CDR2 SFDVKD, per germline. V lost 3 bases and J lost 2; bases outside the gene matches: 6. The CDR3 totals 18 residues. The CDR3 loop reads CATSDTGTGGVTNEKLFF. The CDR3 nucleotides read TGTGCCACCAGTGATACCGGGACAGGGGGCGTCACTAATGAAAAACTGTTTTTT.

This CDR3 reads CASSFPGQGAQAGNTIYF. CDR3 in DNA: TGTGCCAGCAGCTTCCCGGGACAGGGGGCGCAGGCTGGAAACACCATATATTTT. The chain is built from TRBV5-7 and TRBJ1-3, with 12 positions matching TRBD1. TRBV5-7 is classed as an ORF, of uncertain function. The J segment lost 2 bases and the V segment lost 2 bases, leaving 8 bases of the junction unmatched. The CDR3 contains 18 residues.

The chain employs TRBV19 and TRBJ1-2, with TRBD1 matching over 8 bases. CDR3 length: 13 residues. Germline lookup yields CDR1 LNHDA and CDR2 SQIVND (reference sequence). V lost 7 bases to trimming and J lost 8 bases; unmatched junction nucleotides: 9. CDR3 DNA: TGTGCCAGTACCCCCGGACAGGGTGGAGGCTACACCTTC. Translating gives CASTPGQGGGYTF.

The rearrangement uses TRBV6-5 and TRBJ2-1; D is ambiguous. Germline CDR1 reads MNHEY; CDR2 reads SVGAGI. V was cut by 6 bases and J by 4 bases, with 13 bases left in between. The CDR3 covers 14 residues. CDR3 DNA sequence: TGTGCCAGCAGGGCCGAACCGTCGTACAATGAGCAGTTCTTC. It is translated as CASRAEPSYNEQFF.

The V gene is TRBV7-6, the J gene TRBJ1-4; D perhaps matches TRBD1 (6 bases). The germline V gene encodes CDR1 SGHVS and CDR2 FNYEAQ. CDR3 length equals 16 residues. V was pared by 2 bases and J by 4 bases, with 14 bases between. CDR3 nucleotide sequence: TGTGCCAGCAGCTTAACCGGGACACGACTTAATGAAAAACTGTTTTTT. This gives the protein CASSLTGTRLNEKLFF.

This clone was recorded once. The rearrangement joins TRBV10-3 to TRBJ1-1; no firm D call. This CDR3 spans 13 amino acids. V shed 2 bases and J shed 1 base, with 5 bases lying between them. Germline assignment: CDR1 ENHRY and CDR2 SYGVKD. CDR3 nucleotide sequence: TGTGCCATCAGTGAGGAGTGGAACACTGAAGCTTTCTTT. This codes for CAISEEWNTEAFF.

This clone appeared a few times. The chain employs TRBV7-9 and TRBJ2-5; 7 bases match TRBD2. CDR1 and CDR2 from the germline V gene are SEHNR and FQNEAQ (reference sequence). This CDR3 is built from 15 residues. The V and J ends lost 6 bases and 1 base, in that order; junction bases with no gene match: 8. For the CDR3, the DNA is TGTGCCAGCAGACCAAACTGGGGGGGCCAAGAGACCCAGTACTTC. Translation: CASRPNWGGQETQYF.

The chain couples TRBV28 to TRBJ1-2, with D perhaps matching TRBD1 (6 bases). Per the germline V gene, CDR1 is MDHEN and CDR2 is SYDVKM. The CDR3 is 16 residues long. V lost 4 bases to trimming and J lost 2 bases, with 17 bases between them. The CDR3 DNA reads TGTGCCAGCAGTTCAACTATTCTAACAGGGAACTATGGCTACACCTTC. This codes for CASSSTILTGNYGYTF.

V is TRBV28 and J is TRBJ1-2, with a possible D match to TRBD1 (6 bases). Germline CDR1 MDHEN, CDR2 SYDVKM. The CDR3 runs to 13 residues. With 6 bases removed from V and 3 bases from J, the gap between germline ends came to 11 bases. This CDR3 is CASSLGQYYGYTF. CDR3 bases: TGTGCCAGCAGCCTAGGACAGTACTATGGCTACACCTTC.